One sample yielded the 21 T cell receptor beta chains listed below, sequenced in a study of T cells in Graves' hyperthyroidism and ophthalmopathy. The CDR3 regions of TCR beta were amplified from RNA transcripts. The HTBI primer set drove a first-round RT-PCR of the TCR CDR3. TCRdb called the multiplex PCR reads again in MiXCR, with one record for every CDR3 protein. The sample has approximately 630,000 distinct CDR3 sequences; around 15% are singletons. Sequencing was carried out using blood. Every receptor here comes from a woman aged 25 to 39 with Graves' hyperthyroidism.

This clonotype was counted many times. The chain combines TRBV29-1 with TRBJ2-7, with TRBD1 as a possible D gene (6 bases). The V end was cut by 6 bases, the J end by 0 bases, with 12 bases between. Germline loops: CDR1 SQVTM, CDR2 ANQGSEA. The CDR3 runs to 13 residues. CDR3 DNA sequence: TGCAGCGTCATCCGGGACATCTCCTACGAGCAGTACTTC. It is translated as CSVIRDISYEQYF.

The V and J genes are TRBV15 and TRBJ2-5; 9 nucleotides line up with TRBD2. The length of the CDR3 is 17 residues. Germline loops: CDR1 LNHNV, CDR2 YYDKDF (reference sequence). The J segment lost 4 bases and the V segment lost 2 bases, leaving 11 bases of the junction unmatched. The CDR3 DNA sequence: TGTGCCACCAGCAGAAGCCGTAGCGGGAGAAAAGGAGAGACCCAGTACTTC. Protein: CATSRSRSGRKGETQYF.

The rearrangement uses TRBV5-5 and TRBJ2-3; 8 bases agree with TRBD2. The germline V gene encodes CDR1 SGHKS and CDR2 YYEKEE (reference sequence). The CDR3 consists of 17 residues. With V trimmed by 4 bases and J by 6 bases, 16 bases remained unmatched. DNA for the CDR3: TGTGCCAGCAGCCTGGGGCTAGCGGGCGTAGTGGGGGATACGCAGTATTTT. Amino acids: CASSLGLAGVVGDTQYF.

With respect to this clonotype: The junction does not match germline at one end; this may be a read error. The J gene is TRBJ2-1, the V gene TRBV4-1; D is perhaps TRBD2 (6 bases). CDR1 is MGHRA, CDR2 YSYEKL, per germline. The CDR3 is made up of 13 amino acids. The CDR3 reads CASSQQGGGEQSF. The CDR3 DNA follows: TGCGCCAGCAGCCAACAGGGAGGAGGTGAGCAGTCCTTC.

The sample holds many counts of this clonotype. The rearrangement uses TRBV12-3 or TRBV12-4 and TRBJ2-3; D perhaps matches TRBD2 (5 bases). Trimming pared 0 bases from V and 1 base from J, leaving 14 bases between. CDR3 size: 17 residues. The CDR3 region is CASSLALTGLGTDTQYF. In DNA form, the CDR3 reads TGTGCCAGCAGTTTAGCGCTAACGGGATTAGGCACAGATACGCAGTATTTT.

In this sample, this clonotype turned up many times. In DNA, the CDR3 is TGCAGTGCCCCCCGGACTAGCGGGAGCTACGAGCAGTACTTC. Translating gives CSAPRTSGSYEQYF. The chain uses TRBV20-1 and TRBJ2-7; 13 bases map to TRBD2. Per the germline V gene, CDR1 is DFQATT and CDR2 is SNEGSKA (reference sequence). Trimming cost V 6 bases and J 3 bases; bases outside gene matches: 5. This CDR3 region has 14 residues.

In nucleotides, the CDR3 is TGTGCCAGCAGCAGAAGGACAGTGTACCAAGAGACCCAGTACTTC. This codes for CASSRRTVYQETQYF. This sequence joins TRBV5-6 and TRBJ2-5; possible D gene TRBD1, 6 bases. Trimming removed 4 bases from V and 0 bases from J, with 13 bases in between. CDR1 SGHDT and CDR2 YYEEEE come from the germline V gene. The CDR3 has 15 amino acids.

This clonotype was counted at least ten times. The rearrangement uses TRBV7-3 and TRBJ2-3; D is unclear. The ends were cut back, 5 bases at V and 6 bases at J, with 15 bases in the middle. This CDR3 is 14 amino acids long. Germline CDR1 is SGHTA and CDR2 is FQGTGA. The CDR3 here is CASSDGFESDTQYF. The CDR3, as DNA: TGTGCCAGCAGCGACGGATTTGAATCCGATACGCAGTATTTT.

This clonotype was found many times. The chain uses TRBV11-2 and TRBJ1-5; D is undetermined. Germline CDR1 and CDR2: SGHAT and FQNNGV. V lost 2 bases and J 3 bases, leaving 5 bases between the germline ends. The CDR3 runs 13 residues. CDR3 sequence: CASSLQTNQPQHF. The CDR3 bases are TGTGCCAGCAGCTTACAGACCAATCAGCCCCAGCATTTT.

This clonotype was recorded at least ten times. The V and J genes are TRBV2 and TRBJ2-1; maybe TRBD2 (5 bases). The V gene's germline CDR1 is SNHLY and CDR2 FYNNEI. V lost 6 bases to trimming and J lost 5 bases, with 14 bases between them. CDR3 length: 14 amino acids. In DNA, the CDR3 is TGTGCCAGCAGAACCGGACTTTACGACAATGAGCAGTTCTTC. Encoded protein: CASRTGLYDNEQFF.

Remarks on this clonotype: Because it lacks the conserved phenylalanine or tryptophan at the end, this CDR3 is likely a read error. The V call is TRBV15, the J call TRBJ2-5; D tentatively fits TRBD1 or TRBD2 (5 bases each). Trimming shortened V by 2 bases and J by 2 bases, and 15 bases separated the two germline ends. This CDR3 has 16 amino acids. Germline-derived CDR1 and CDR2 are LNHNV and YYDKDF (reference sequence). CDR3: CATSRIRGPWQETQYL. For the CDR3, the DNA is TGTGCCACCAGCAGAATTAGGGGACCGTGGCAAGAGACCCAGTACCTC.

This clonotype has a count of ten or more. The J gene is TRBJ1-1, the V gene TRBV18, with 12 bases that match TRBD1. CDR1 and CDR2 from the germline V gene are KGHSH and LQKENI. This CDR3 spans 15 amino acids. The J segment lost 1 base and the V segment lost 4 bases, leaving 1 base of the junction unmatched. The CDR3: CASSLGQGANTEAFF. CDR3 bases: TGTGCCAGCTCACTGGGACAGGGGGCGAACACTGAAGCTTTCTTT.

The chain uses TRBV24-1 and TRBJ1-3; D is unclear. Germline CDR1 KGHDR, CDR2 SFDVKD. V lost 1 base, J lost 0 bases, and 0 bases lay in between. CDR3 length: 13 amino acids. This CDR3 reads CATSDFSGNTIYF. The CDR3 DNA is TGTGCCACCAGTGATTTCTCTGGAAACACCATATATTTT.

Worth noting for this clonotype: Given a much more abundant clone one base away, this may be a read error. This rearrangement joins TRBV6-1 to TRBJ2-5, with D perhaps matching TRBD2 (5 bases). The germline gives CDR1 MNHNS, CDR2 SASEGT. The CDR3 totals 10 residues. For the CDR3, the DNA is TGTGCCAGCAGTGAAGGGTGGGAGCACTTC. Translation: CASSEGWEHF.

This clonotype was picked up many times. The V gene is TRBV12-3 or TRBV12-4, the J gene TRBJ1-1; 8 bases are shared with TRBD1. This CDR3 is built from 15 residues. J lost 1 base, V lost 4 bases, and 5 bases had no gene match. CDR3 loop: CASSSRTGPNTEAFF. The CDR3 DNA reads TGTGCCAGCAGTTCCAGGACAGGGCCGAACACTGAAGCTTTCTTT.

The CDR3 bases are TGTGCCAGCAGCCCATTCCTGACTAGCGGCTACACCGGGGAGCTGTTTTTT. It encodes CASSPFLTSGYTGELFF. J is TRBJ2-2 and V is TRBV7-2, with TRBD2 matching 9 bases. This CDR3 is 17 amino acids long. V dropped 5 bases and J dropped 3; count of bases not matched to a gene: 10. Germline V gives CDR1 SGHTA, CDR2 FQGNSA.

This clonotype was picked up many times. The gene calls are TRBV6-1 and TRBJ2-7, with a possible D match to TRBD1 (6 bases). CDR1 is MNHNS, CDR2 SASEGT, per germline. V shed 5 bases and J shed 5 bases, with 13 bases lying between them. The CDR3 extends over 13 amino acids. Here the CDR3 DNA reads TGTGCCAGCAGTCTACGACAGGAGGACGAGCAGTACTTC. As protein: CASSLRQEDEQYF.

The rearrangement joins TRBV24-1 to TRBJ2-6, with a possible D match to TRBD1 (6 bases). The CDR3 covers 18 residues. Trimming cost V 5 bases and J 0 bases, with 16 bases left between them. Germline V gives CDR1 KGHDR, CDR2 SFDVKD. The CDR3 DNA follows: TGTGCCACCAGTGGCACCGGGACACGGATCTCTGGGGCCAACGTCCTGACTTTC. Translating it yields CATSGTGTRISGANVLTF.

The CDR3 is CASRDGQRQETQYF. CDR3 DNA: TGTGCCAGCAGGGATGGACAGCGTCAAGAGACCCAGTACTTC. V is TRBV27 and J is TRBJ2-5, with a weak D call TRBD1 (6 bases). CDR1 is MNHEY, CDR2 SMNVEV, per germline (reference sequence). The CDR3 spans 14 residues. V shed 6 bases and J shed 2 bases, with 13 bases lying between them.

The chain employs TRBV12-5 and TRBJ2-1; weak D call: TRBD2 (5 bases). The germline V gene encodes CDR1 LGHNT and CDR2 FRNRAP. The V end was cut by 7 bases, the J end by 5 bases, with 12 bases between. The CDR3 has 13 amino acids. The CDR3 region has the DNA TGTGCTAGTGCCTTTAGCGAGAACAATGAGCAGTTCTTC. Its translation is CASAFSENNEQFF.

The chain uses TRBV7-3 and TRBJ1-6, with no clear D. Germline V gene data show CDR1 as SGHTA and CDR2 as FQGTGA. The CDR3 is 14 amino acids. Trimming pared 9 bases from V and 7 bases from J, leaving 16 bases between. The CDR3 DNA reads TGTGCCAGATTACCGGGTCAGACCAATTCACCCCTCCACTTT. This translates into CARLPGQTNSPLHF.